One sample yielded the 22 T cell receptor beta chains listed below, sequenced in a study of T-cell memory formation after mild COVID-19. MiXCR was run by TCRdb on the 5' RACE reads, yielding one entry per CDR3 protein. The repertoire holds around 510,000 distinct CDR3 sequences, with about 20% as singletons. The sample taken for sequencing was PBMCs or a T cell subset sorted from them (not recorded which). These receptor sequences come from an adult woman who had mild COVID-19 (a few samples of this study predate the infection). Cell type and time point are not known.

The chain carries TRBV9 and TRBJ2-3; 10 nucleotides align to TRBD2. The trim removed 3 bases at V and 3 bases at J, leaving 7 bases unmatched. The CDR3 loop spans 16 amino acids. Germline values: CDR1 SGDLS, CDR2 YYNGEE. The CDR3 DNA is TGTGCCAGCAGCGCGACCCTAGCGGGGGTTACAGATACGCAGTATTTT. Protein product: CASSATLAGVTDTQYF.

CDR3 nucleotides: TGTGCCAGCAGTGACTACGGGAGGGGGAAAAATGAGCAGTTCTTC. Translated, it gives CASSDYGRGKNEQFF. This rearrangement joins TRBV2 to TRBJ2-1; TRBD2 matches at 8 bases. J lost 7 bases, V lost 3 bases, and 8 bases had no gene match. Germline CDR1 reads SNHLY; CDR2 reads FYNNEI. This CDR3 has 15 residues. Full variable domain (missing parts from reference TRBV2 and TRBJ2-1): EPEVTQTPSHQVTQMGQEVILRCVPISNHLYFYWYRQILGQKVEFLVSFYNNEISEKSEIFDDQFSVERPDGSNFTLKIRSTKLEDSAMYFCASSDYGRGKNEQFFGPGTRLTVL.

This clonotype was found a few times. The V and J genes are TRBV7-6 and TRBJ2-5; 7 bases match TRBD2. CDR1 and CDR2 (germline): SGHVS, FNYEAQ. V was pared by 5 bases and J by 2 bases, with 8 bases of the junction left unmatched. CDR3 size: 15 residues. The CDR3 DNA sequence: TGTGCCAGCAGCCCGATGGGGGGGTTACAAGAGACCCAGTACTTC. Protein product: CASSPMGGLQETQYF. The full variable domain, rest sourced from reference TRBV7-6 and TRBJ2-5, is GAGVSQSPRYKVTKRGQDVALRCDPISGHVSLYWYRQALGQGPEFLTYFNYEAQQDKSGLPNDRFSAERPEGSISTLTIQRTEQRDSAMYRCASSPMGGLQETQYFGPGTRLLVL.

The chain uses TRBV4-1 and TRBJ2-1, with 7 bases lining up with TRBD2. Looked up from germline, CDR1 is MGHRA and CDR2 is YSYEKL. J was trimmed by 1 base and V by 6 bases; bases with no gene match: 6. This CDR3 contains 15 residues. CDR3 in amino acids: CASSFSGLSYNEQFF. In DNA form, the CDR3 reads TGCGCCAGCAGTTTTAGCGGGCTTTCCTACAATGAGCAGTTCTTC.

V gene TRBV9 combines with J gene TRBJ2-3; D unclear. The germline CDR1 and CDR2 sequences are SGDLS and YYNGEE. The CDR3 consists of 17 residues. V lost 2 bases, J lost 0 bases, and 16 bases lay in between. The CDR3 region is CASSVGSRIPSTDTQYF. The CDR3 region has the DNA TGTGCCAGCAGCGTTGGATCTAGAATCCCTAGCACAGATACGCAGTATTTT.

This clonotype was found a few times. The gene calls are TRBV7-2 and TRBJ1-1; D is undetermined. CDR3 size: 13 residues. Trimming pared 1 base from V and 3 bases from J, leaving 6 bases between. Germline V gene sequence: CDR1 SGHTA, CDR2 FQGNSA. This CDR3 reads CASSLGPDTEAFF. CDR3 DNA: TGTGCCAGCAGCTTAGGTCCTGACACTGAAGCTTTCTTT. Full variable domain (missing parts from reference TRBV7-2 and TRBJ1-1): GAGVSQSPSNKVTEKGKDVELRCDPISGHTALYWYRQSLGQGLEFLIYFQGNSAPDKSGLPSDRFSAERTGGSVSTLTIQRTQQEDSAVYLCASSLGPDTEAFFGQGTRLTVV.

This clonotype appeared a few times. The V call is TRBV7-3, the J call TRBJ1-5; weak D call: TRBD1 (6 bases). Trimming pared 5 bases from V and 5 bases from J, leaving 10 bases between. There are 13 residues in the CDR3. Per the germline V gene, CDR1 is SGHTA and CDR2 is FQGTGA. The DNA for the CDR3 is TGTGCCAGCAGCGCAGGGGCCTATCAGCCCCAGCATTTT. Its translation: CASSAGAYQPQHF.

The chain joins TRBV5-1 to TRBJ1-3; a weak D match, TRBD1 (5 bases). The CDR3 runs to 12 residues. The germline V gene has CDR1 SGHRS and CDR2 YFSETQ. V lost 4 bases and J 8 bases, leaving 10 bases between the germline ends. This chain's CDR3 is CASSRSRDTIYF. DNA for the CDR3: TGCGCCAGCAGCCGGTCCAGGGACACCATATATTTT. Drawing the rest from reference TRBV5-1 and TRBJ1-3, the complete variable domain is KAGVTQTPRYLIKTRGQQVTLSCSPISGHRSVSWYQQTPGQGLQFLFEYFSETQRNKGNFPGRFSGRQFSNSRSEMNVSTLELGDSALYLCASSRSRDTIYFGEGSWLTVV.

This chain uses TRBV11-1 with TRBJ2-1, with a tentative D call TRBD2 (6 bases). The ends were cut back, 5 bases at V and 6 bases at J, with 11 bases in the middle. The CDR3 contains 13 residues. Germline assignment: CDR1 SGHAT and CDR2 FQDESV (reference sequence). The CDR3 DNA follows: TGTGCCAGCAGCGCGGGGACGGTCAATGAGCAGTTCTTC. Residues: CASSAGTVNEQFF.

This clonotype appeared many times. This chain connects TRBV20-1 to TRBJ1-4; D is undetermined. Per the germline V gene, CDR1 is DFQATT and CDR2 is SNEGSKA (reference sequence). The CDR3 runs to 11 residues. The germline V and J ends were trimmed by 4 bases and 5 bases, with 5 bases remaining between them. The CDR3 nucleotides read TGCAGTGCTACCTTCAATGAAAAACTGTTTTTT. This sequence encodes CSATFNEKLFF.

The chain couples TRBV4-2 to TRBJ2-7, with 7 bases identical to TRBD1. Trimming took 3 bases from V and 2 from J; bases not matched to a gene: 16. The CDR3 loop spans 18 amino acids. Per germline, CDR1 LGHNA and CDR2 YNFKEQ. The CDR3 is CASSQPLPLTGRAYEQYF. The CDR3 region has the DNA TGTGCCAGCAGCCAGCCCCTACCCCTGACAGGGAGAGCCTACGAGCAGTACTTC.

The gene calls are TRBV15 and TRBJ1-5; D may be TRBD1 (6 bases). The germline V gene has CDR1 LNHNV and CDR2 YYDKDF (reference sequence). This CDR3 is 13 amino acids long. V was cut by 5 bases and J by 7 bases, with 12 bases left in between. The CDR3 reads CATSSDSRQPQHF. The CDR3 DNA sequence: TGTGCCACCAGCTCGGACAGTCGACAGCCCCAGCATTTT. Supplemented by reference TRBV15 and TRBJ1-5, the full variable domain reads DAMVIQNPRYQVTQFGKPVTLSCSQTLNHNVMYWYQQKSSQAPKLLFHYYDKDFNNEADTPDNFQSRRPNTSFCFLDIRSPGLGDTAMYLCATSSDSRQPQHFGDGTRLSIL.

In this sample, this clonotype turned up a few times. The chain joins TRBV6-2 or TRBV6-3 to TRBJ2-1; D perhaps matches TRBD2 (6 bases). The CDR3 contains 13 residues. Deletions cut 6 bases from V and 6 bases from J, with 12 bases between. The germline V gene has CDR1 MNHEY and CDR2 SVGEGT. The DNA for the CDR3 is TGTGCCAGCAGCTCGGGACTGACCAATGAGCAGTTCTTC. Its translation: CASSSGLTNEQFF.

The J gene is TRBJ2-3, the V gene TRBV5-8; D perhaps matches TRBD1 (6 bases). This CDR3 comprises 15 residues. Per germline, CDR1 SGHTS and CDR2 YDEGEE. V was pared by 2 bases and J by 0 bases, with 10 bases between. The CDR3 is CASSFGTTSTDTQYF. The CDR3 nucleotides read TGTGCCAGCAGCTTTGGGACAACTAGCACAGATACGCAGTATTTT.

This chain uses TRBV20-1 with TRBJ2-1; 7 bases align to TRBD2. The CDR3 extends over 15 amino acids. The germline gives CDR1 DFQATT, CDR2 SNEGSKA (reference sequence). V trimming: 6 bases; J trimming: 3 bases; junction bases outside the gene matches: 11. As DNA, the CDR3 is TGCAGTGCCACGCCAATAGGCGGGGGCTACAATGAGCAGTTCTTC. Translated: CSATPIGGGYNEQFF.

This clonotype was detected a few times. The genes are TRBV18 and TRBJ2-7, with 9 bases aligning to TRBD1. The CDR3 spans 15 residues. With 6 bases clipped from V and 1 base from J, the junction kept 7 bases outside the gene matches. Germline values: CDR1 KGHSH, CDR2 LQKENI. DNA for the CDR3: TGTGCCAGCTCCAAGGACAGGGGATGGTCCTACGAGCAGTACTTC. Protein sequence: CASSKDRGWSYEQYF. Full variable domain (outside the CDR3, taken from reference TRBV18 and TRBJ2-7): NAGVMQNPRHLVRRRGQEARLRCSPMKGHSHVYWYRQLPEEGLKFMVYLQKENIIDESGMPKERFSAEFPKEGPSILRIQQVVRGDSAAYFCASSKDRGWSYEQYFGPGTRLTVT.

This clonotype has a handful of counts. This sequence joins TRBV20-1 and TRBJ2-7; possibly TRBD2 for D (5 bases). CDR1 is DFQATT and CDR2 is SNEGSKA in the germline V gene (reference sequence). The CDR3 spans 15 residues. The V end was cut by 3 bases, the J end by 5 bases, with 20 bases between. CDR3 coding DNA: TGCAGTGCTAGTCCGGCTGGAGCGGCAATACACGAGCAGTACTTC. Translation: CSASPAGAAIHEQYF.

This clonotype showed up just a few times. V and J are TRBV15 and TRBJ2-7; tentatively, D is TRBD1 or TRBD2 (5 bases each). Germline V gene data show CDR1 as LNHNV and CDR2 as YYDKDF (reference sequence). CDR3 length: 12 residues. V was pared by 6 bases and J by 6 bases, with 12 bases between. This chain's CDR3 is CATRSRAGEQYF. The CDR3 nucleotides read TGTGCCACCAGGTCCAGGGCGGGCGAGCAGTACTTC.

Only a few counts were recorded for this clonotype. The rearrangement links TRBV25-1 to TRBJ2-1; TRBD2 agrees at 7 bases. V shed 4 bases, J shed 5 bases, and the junction held 11 bases outside the gene matches. CDR1 is MGHDK and CDR2 is SYGVNS in the germline V gene. The CDR3 has 16 residues. The CDR3 DNA follows: TGTGCCAGCAGTGTTCAACTGGCGGGAGTCCACAATGAGCAGTTCTTC. It encodes CASSVQLAGVHNEQFF.

This clonotype was observed a few times. This CDR3 is CASSQSGTHSSGANVLTF. As DNA, the CDR3 is TGTGCCAGCAGCCAATCCGGGACACACAGCTCTGGGGCCAACGTCCTGACTTTC. The chain joins TRBV3-1 to TRBJ2-6, with a tentative D call TRBD1 (6 bases). The germline V gene has CDR1 LGHDT and CDR2 YNNKEL (reference sequence). The CDR3 has 18 residues. V lost 2 bases, J lost 0 bases, and 14 bases lay in between.

This clonotype occurred many times. The chain combines TRBV4-1 with TRBJ2-5, with 7 positions matching TRBD1. This CDR3 region has 15 residues. In germline, CDR1 is MGHRA, CDR2 YSYEKL. J gave up 2 bases and V 4 bases, and 7 bases lay outside the gene matches. CDR3 sequence reads: CASSRTGTAQETQYF. The DNA for the CDR3 is TGCGCCAGCAGCCGTACCGGGACAGCTCAAGAGACCCAGTACTTC.

This chain connects TRBV6-5 to TRBJ2-3; unclear D gene. The CDR3 sequence is 13 residues long. Trimming cost V 2 bases and J 2 bases, with 5 bases left between them. Germline lookup yields CDR1 MNHEY and CDR2 SVGAGI. This CDR3 reads CASSYVHTDTQYF. The CDR3 nucleotides are TGTGCCAGCAGTTACGTACACACAGATACGCAGTATTTT.